A single sample is the source of the 27 T cell receptor beta chains below, sequenced in a study of T cells in Graves' hyperthyroidism and ophthalmopathy. Amplification yielded TCR beta CDR3 regions, with RNA transcripts as the source. TCR CDR3 regions were first amplified by RT-PCR with HTBI primers. Each CDR3 protein gets one entry after TCRdb re-called the multiplex PCR reads with MiXCR. The sample lists 560,000 or so distinct CDR3 sequences; 40% to 55% were seen once. The sample comprised peripheral blood or thyroid tissue (not recorded which). The source of these receptors is a woman aged 18-29 years with Graves' hyperthyroidism.

V and J are TRBV25-1 and TRBJ2-3, with D hard to call. V was cut by 5 bases and J by 8 bases, with 14 bases left in between. Germline CDR1 reads MGHDK; CDR2 reads SYGVNS. This CDR3 comprises 13 residues. The CDR3 sequence: CASSPIPGVTQYF. CDR3 bases: TGTGCCAGCAGTCCGATCCCCGGAGTTACGCAGTATTTT. Looking up the rest from reference TRBV25-1 and TRBJ2-3 gives the full variable domain: EADIYQTPRYLVIGTGKKITLECSQTMGHDKMYWYQQDPGMELHLIHYSYGVNSTEKGDLSSESTVSRIRTEHFPLTLESARPSHTSQYLCASSPIPGVTQYFGPGTRLTVL.

This clonotype was seen a handful of times. This sequence joins TRBV2 and TRBJ2-7; TRBD2 matches 8 bases. CDR3 length equals 13 residues. The V and J ends lost 6 bases and 6 bases, in that order; junction bases with no gene match: 7. Germline V gene data show CDR1 as SNHLY and CDR2 as FYNNEI. CDR3 region: CASSERETGEQYF. In nucleotides, the CDR3 is TGTGCCAGCAGCGAGCGGGAGACCGGCGAGCAGTACTTC.

This clonotype was observed once. V usage is TRBV7-2 and J usage is TRBJ2-7; D call uncertain. The DNA end lines up better with TRBJ2-1; the J call may be wrong. Germline V gives CDR1 SGHTA, CDR2 FQGNSA. The CDR3 totals 13 residues. The CDR3, as DNA: TGTGCCAGCAGCTCCCCTTTTGGGAATGAGCAGTTCTTC. Translating gives CASSSPFGNEQFF.

This chain connects TRBV24-1 to TRBJ2-5; 7 bases agree with TRBD1. From germline, CDR1 is KGHDR and CDR2 SFDVKD. V gave up 4 bases and J gave up 4 bases; unmatched junction bases: 14. CDR3 size: 17 residues. This CDR3 is CATSDASTGPSLETQYF. The CDR3 DNA follows: TGTGCCACCAGTGACGCCTCGACAGGGCCGTCGTTAGAGACCCAGTACTTC.

The CDR3 region has the DNA TGCAGCGTGGGACAGGGGGCGGGCCGGGGGAATGAAAAACTGTTTTTT. Translated, it gives CSVGQGAGRGNEKLFF. The chain uses TRBV29-1 and TRBJ1-4, with 12 bases identical to TRBD1. With 6 bases clipped from V and 5 bases from J, the junction kept 10 bases outside the gene matches. CDR1 is SQVTM, CDR2 ANQGSEA, per germline. This CDR3 region has 16 residues.

As to this clonotype: A much larger clone differs from this one at a single base, so this may be a read error. The V gene is TRBV24-1, the J gene TRBJ1-2; no definite D call. The length of the CDR3 is 12 residues. Germline lookup yields CDR1 KGHDR and CDR2 SFDVKD. V was cut by 2 bases and J by 3 bases, with 3 bases left in between. The CDR3 protein is CATSDWDYGYTF. DNA of the CDR3: TGTGCCACCAGTGATTGGGACTATGGCTACACCTTC.

This clonotype came up many times. The J gene is TRBJ1-6, the V gene TRBV29-1; D unresolved. The germline CDR1 and CDR2 sequences are SQVTM and ANQGSEA. The CDR3 consists of 14 residues. Trimming took 1 base from V and 8 from J, leaving 12 bases between them. The chain's CDR3 is CSVEGSYTDSPLHF. The CDR3, as DNA: TGCAGCGTTGAAGGGTCTTATACGGATTCACCCCTCCACTTT.

This clonotype was seen only a few times. The chain recombines TRBV5-1 with TRBJ1-2; D remains ambiguous. Germline V CDR1 and CDR2: SGHRS, YFSETQ. The CDR3 sequence is 16 residues long. The V and J ends lost 4 bases and 2 bases respectively, with 18 bases between them. CDR3 sequence: CASSQGGQRANYGYTF. DNA for the CDR3: TGCGCCAGCAGCCAAGGCGGTCAGAGGGCCAACTATGGCTACACCTTC. The entire variable domain, with the rest obtained from reference TRBV5-1 and TRBJ1-2, is as follows: KAGVTQTPRYLIKTRGQQVTLSCSPISGHRSVSWYQQTPGQGLQFLFEYFSETQRNKGNFPGRFSGRQFSNSRSEMNVSTLELGDSALYLCASSQGGQRANYGYTFGSGTRLTVV.

As for this clonotype: This may be a read error, as it is one base from a much larger clone. V is TRBV12-3 or TRBV12-4 and J is TRBJ1-4; 10 bases match TRBD1. This CDR3 contains 14 residues. CDR3 nucleotides: TGTGTCAGCAGCGGGGACAGGGGACGGGAAAAACTGTTTTTT. Its protein product is CVSSGDRGREKLFF.

This clonotype was counted a few times. The gene calls are TRBV9 and TRBJ1-5; D unclear. This CDR3 region has 15 residues. V was clipped by 4 bases and J by 1 base, with 12 bases between them. The germline V gene encodes CDR1 SGDLS and CDR2 YYNGEE. The CDR3 loop reads CASSYGPGSNQPQHF. The DNA for the CDR3 is TGTGCCAGCAGCTACGGGCCCGGGAGCAATCAGCCCCAGCATTTT.

This clonotype was counted many times. This rearrangement joins TRBV7-8 to TRBJ1-1; the D gene is possibly TRBD1 (6 bases). The CDR3 totals 15 residues. CDR1 is SGHVS, CDR2 FQNEAQ, per germline. V was cut by 1 base and J by 4 bases, with 13 bases left in between. The CDR3 bases are TGTGCCAGCAGCTTAGGTACTGGGGGCAGCACTGAAGCTTTCTTT. Translating gives CASSLGTGGSTEAFF.

The chain combines TRBV19 with TRBJ1-5, with TRBD1 matching 7 bases. V shed 4 bases, J shed 5 bases, and the junction held 5 bases outside the gene matches. The CDR3 has 14 amino acids. Germline V gives CDR1 LNHDA, CDR2 SQIVND (reference sequence). CDR3 in DNA: TGTGCCAGTAGTAGCTACAGGGGACATCAGCCCCAGCATTTT. Residues: CASSSYRGHQPQHF.

The sample holds one count of this clonotype. V usage is TRBV5-1 and J usage is TRBJ2-2; a weak D match, TRBD2 (5 bases). V gave up 0 bases and J gave up 4 bases, with 7 bases separating them. CDR3 size: 14 residues. Per germline, CDR1 SGHRS and CDR2 YFSETQ. Written as DNA, the CDR3 is TGCGCCAGCAGCTTGGTGGGGAGCACCGGGGAGCTGTTTTTT. This gives the protein CASSLVGSTGELFF.

This clonotype showed up many times. The rearrangement links TRBV7-6 to TRBJ2-7; TRBD1 aligns across 7 bases. This CDR3 contains 14 residues. CDR1 is SGHVS and CDR2 is FNYEAQ in the germline V gene. The ends lost 4 bases at V and 2 bases at J; junction bases unmatched: 5. In DNA form, the CDR3 reads TGTGCCAGCAGCTATCGGACAGGAGCCTACGAGCAGTACTTC. Its protein product is CASSYRTGAYEQYF. Based on the CDR3 plus reference TRBV7-6 and TRBJ2-7, the full variable domain is GAGVSQSPRYKVTKRGQDVALRCDPISGHVSLYWYRQALGQGPEFLTYFNYEAQQDKSGLPNDRFSAERPEGSISTLTIQRTEQRDSAMYRCASSYRTGAYEQYFGPGTRLTVT.

The chain joins TRBV2 to TRBJ1-5; 9 nucleotides match TRBD1. CDR1 is SNHLY and CDR2 is FYNNEI in the germline V gene. There are 14 residues in the CDR3. With 6 bases clipped from V and 14 bases from J, the junction kept 14 bases outside the gene matches. CDR3 residues: CASRTGGSPSYEHF. The CDR3 DNA sequence: TGTGCCAGCAGGACAGGGGGATCACCTTCCTACGAGCATTTT.

The V gene is TRBV25-1, the J gene TRBJ1-4, with D hard to call. CDR1 is MGHDK, CDR2 SYGVNS, per germline. CDR3 length: 17 amino acids. V lost 6 bases to trimming and J lost 8 bases, with 25 bases between them. Written as DNA, the CDR3 is TGTGCCAGCAGCCTCAGCCAGGAATGGCGGTCGGGGGAAAAACTGTTTTTT. Translation: CASSLSQEWRSGEKLFF.

This clonotype was found a few times. V usage is TRBV7-9 and J usage is TRBJ1-5; D possibly corresponds to TRBD1 (5 bases). Germline lookup yields CDR1 SEHNR and CDR2 FQNEAQ (reference sequence). V was clipped by 7 bases and J by 0 bases, with 16 bases between them. The CDR3 totals 16 residues. The DNA for the CDR3 is TGTGCCAGCACCCCGTGGGGGGTCCCTAGCAATCAGCCCCAGCATTTT. Protein sequence: CASTPWGVPSNQPQHF.

This sequence joins TRBV7-9 and TRBJ2-5, with 9 bases identical to TRBD2. The CDR3 loop spans 14 amino acids. The J segment lost 7 bases and the V segment lost 5 bases, leaving 8 bases of the junction unmatched. Per germline, CDR1 SEHNR and CDR2 FQNEAQ (reference sequence). DNA of the CDR3: TGTGCCAGCAGCCCCCTGACTAGCGGCCGGACCCAGTACTTC. This gives the protein CASSPLTSGRTQYF.

The rearrangement uses TRBV2 and TRBJ1-4, with 7 bases fitting TRBD1. Germline assignment: CDR1 SNHLY and CDR2 FYNNEI. The CDR3 sequence is 15 residues long. Trimming took 5 bases from V and 10 from J; bases not matched to a gene: 13. The CDR3 nucleotides are TGTGCCAGCAGTTTGGGAGAGACAGGGCCGCGAAAACTGTTTTTT. Translated, it gives CASSLGETGPRKLFF. Full variable domain (rest looked up from reference TRBV2 and TRBJ1-4): EPEVTQTPSHQVTQMGQEVILRCVPISNHLYFYWYRQILGQKVEFLVSFYNNEISEKSEIFDDQFSVERPDGSNFTLKIRSTKLEDSAMYFCASSLGETGPRKLFFGSGTQLSVL.

This chain joins TRBV20-1 and TRBJ2-6; D remains unclear. The V gene lost 1 base and the J gene lost 0 bases, with 4 bases spanning the gap. Germline V gene lookup returns CDR1 DFQATT and CDR2 SNEGSKA (reference sequence). The CDR3 covers 14 residues. The CDR3 spells CSARVGSGANVLTF. The CDR3 coding sequence is TGCAGTGCTAGAGTGGGCTCTGGGGCCAACGTCCTGACTTTC.

This clonotype appeared many times. V usage is TRBV29-1 and J usage is TRBJ1-2, with 7 bases that match TRBD1. The length of the CDR3 is 15 residues. The germline V gene encodes CDR1 SQVTM and CDR2 ANQGSEA. Trimming cost V 5 bases and J 7 bases; bases outside gene matches: 16. The CDR3 coding sequence is TGCAGCGTTCCACGGCCAGGGGGGGAAAGACTTGGCTACACCTTC. Encoded protein: CSVPRPGGERLGYTF.

For this clonotype: A much larger clone lies a single base off, so this may be a read error. V and J are TRBV24-1 and TRBJ1-1; D is unclear. The V gene's germline CDR1 is KGHDR and CDR2 SFDVKD. The CDR3 spans 13 residues. The V end was cut by 8 bases, the J end by 0 bases, with 9 bases between. In DNA, the CDR3 is TGTGCCACCATGGAGGGAATGAACACTGAAGCTTTCTTT. Translating gives CATMEGMNTEAFF.

In regard to this clonotype: With a much larger clone just one base away, this may be a read error. The V gene is TRBV7-2, the J gene TRBJ2-5; perhaps D is TRBD1 or TRBD2 (6 bases each). Germline assignment: CDR1 SGHTA and CDR2 FQGNSA. V was pared by 2 bases and J by 2 bases, with 15 bases between. This CDR3 contains 16 residues. The CDR3 region has the DNA TGTGCCAGCAGCTTATGTAGCGGAGGGGGGCAAGAGACCCAGTACTTC. Translating gives CASSLCSGGGQETQYF.

J is TRBJ1-2 and V is TRBV2; D not certain. The CDR3 is 11 amino acids. V was pared by 5 bases and J by 8 bases, with 9 bases between. From germline, CDR1 is SNHLY and CDR2 FYNNEI. CDR3 amino acids: CASSYAAGYTF. DNA of the CDR3: TGTGCCAGCAGTTACGCTGCAGGCTACACCTTC. Looking up the rest from reference TRBV2 and TRBJ1-2 gives the full variable domain: EPEVTQTPSHQVTQMGQEVILRCVPISNHLYFYWYRQILGQKVEFLVSFYNNEISEKSEIFDDQFSVERPDGSNFTLKIRSTKLEDSAMYFCASSYAAGYTFGSGTRLTVV.

The table lists this clonotype with many counts. The chain has TRBV11-3 and TRBJ2-5; D is unclear. The germline V and J ends were trimmed by 6 bases and 5 bases, with 7 bases remaining between them. CDR3 length: 11 amino acids. CDR1 and CDR2 from the germline V gene are SGHNT and YENEEA. This chain's CDR3 is CASSGAETQYF. CDR3 DNA sequence: TGTGCCAGCAGTGGTGCCGAGACCCAGTACTTC.

As regards this clonotype: The junction and the germline gene differ at one end; a read error may be behind it. The chain's CDR3 is CAISYSMGATNEKLFF. The CDR3 region has the DNA TGTGCCATCAGTTACTCGATGGGTGCAACTAATGAAAAACTGTTTTTT. The gene calls are TRBV6-5 and TRBJ1-4; D remains ambiguous. The CDR3 is 16 amino acids. The germline V gene has CDR1 MNHEY and CDR2 SVGAGI.

This clonotype has a count of ten or more. V usage is TRBV30 and J usage is TRBJ1-1; D unclear. V shed 0 bases and J shed 8 bases, with 10 bases lying between them. Germline V gives CDR1 GTSNPN, CDR2 SVGIG (reference sequence). The CDR3 is 12 residues long. The CDR3 region is CAWSVLGREAFF. The CDR3 bases are TGTGCCTGGAGTGTACTCGGGCGAGAAGCTTTCTTT. The full variable domain, completed using reference TRBV30 and TRBJ1-1, is SQTIHQWPATLVQPVGSPLSLECTVEGTSNPNLYWYRQAAGRGLQLLFYSVGIGQISSEVPQNLSASRPQDRQFILSSKKLLLSDSGFYLCAWSVLGREAFFGQGTRLTVV.